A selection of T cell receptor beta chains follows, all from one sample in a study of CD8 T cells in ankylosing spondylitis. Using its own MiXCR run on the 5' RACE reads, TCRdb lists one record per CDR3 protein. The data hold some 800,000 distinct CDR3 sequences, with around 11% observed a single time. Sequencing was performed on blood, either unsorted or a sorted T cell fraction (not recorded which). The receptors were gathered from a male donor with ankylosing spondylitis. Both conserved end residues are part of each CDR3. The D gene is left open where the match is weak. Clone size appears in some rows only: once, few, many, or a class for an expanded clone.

cdr3_aa: CSARHWDRGADTQYF
cdr3_nt: TGCAGTGCTAGACACTGGGACAGGGGCGCAGATACGCAGTATTTT
clone_size: few
v_call: TRBV20-1
d_call: TRBD1
j_call: TRBJ2-3

cdr3_aa: CASSTGQGTYEQYF
cdr3_nt: TGCGCCAGCAGCACGGGACAGGGGACCTACGAGCAGTACTTC
clone_size: many
v_call: TRBV5-1
d_call: TRBD1
j_call: TRBJ2-7

cdr3_aa: CATSRTLLGEQYF
cdr3_nt: TGTGCCACCAGCAGAACCCTCCTCGGCGAGCAGTACTTC
clone_size: -
v_call: TRBV15
d_call: -
j_call: TRBJ2-7

cdr3_aa: CASSSRINYGYTF
cdr3_nt: TGCGCCAGCAGCTCCCGAATCAACTATGGCTACACCTTC
clone_size: many
v_call: TRBV5-1
d_call: -
j_call: TRBJ1-2

cdr3_aa: CATSDGGRGSYNEQFF
cdr3_nt: TGTGCCACCAGTGACGGGGGGCGGGGGTCCTACAATGAGCAGTTCTTC
clone_size: many
v_call: TRBV24-1
d_call: -
j_call: TRBJ2-1

cdr3_aa: CASSQGDRGTEKLFF
cdr3_nt: TGCGCCAGCAGCCAAGGAGACAGGGGAACTGAAAAACTGTTTTTT
clone_size: few
v_call: TRBV4-3
d_call: TRBD1
j_call: TRBJ1-4

cdr3_aa: CSARGGLGYTF
cdr3_nt: TGCAGTGCTAGGGGGGGGCTTGGCTACACCTTC
clone_size: few
v_call: TRBV20-1
d_call: -
j_call: TRBJ1-2

cdr3_aa: CASSLRLLGSSSTGELFF
cdr3_nt: TGTGCCAGCAGTTTAAGGTTGTTGGGCAGCAGTAGCACCGGGGAGCTGTTTTTT
clone_size: -
v_call: TRBV12-3/TRBV12-4
d_call: -
j_call: TRBJ2-2

cdr3_aa: CASSFIWNTEAFF
cdr3_nt: TGTGCCAGCAGCTTCATCTGGAACACTGAAGCTTTCTTT
clone_size: -
v_call: TRBV5-5
d_call: -
j_call: TRBJ1-1

cdr3_aa: CSARGPSQGRIYGYTF
cdr3_nt: TGCAGTGCTAGGGGTCCCTCACAGGGTCGGATCTATGGCTACACCTTC
clone_size: few
v_call: TRBV20-1
d_call: -
j_call: TRBJ1-2

cdr3_aa: CASSQDQVAETQYF
cdr3_nt: TGCGCCAGCAGCCAAGATCAGGTAGCGGAGACCCAGTACTTC
clone_size: -
v_call: TRBV4-3
d_call: -
j_call: TRBJ2-5

cdr3_aa: CASSRRKRAVETQYF
cdr3_nt: TGTGCCAGCAGCCGCCGAAAGCGGGCGGTGGAGACCCAGTACTTC
clone_size: few
v_call: TRBV13
d_call: -
j_call: TRBJ2-5

cdr3_aa: CASSLTEHETQYF
cdr3_nt: TGTGCCAGCAGTCTCACGGAGCATGAGACCCAGTACTTC
clone_size: -
v_call: TRBV28
d_call: -
j_call: TRBJ2-5

cdr3_aa: CASSAGPSLDNEQFF
cdr3_nt: TGCGCCAGCAGCGCGGGACCCTCCCTTGACAATGAGCAGTTCTTC
clone_size: -
v_call: TRBV5-1
d_call: -
j_call: TRBJ2-1

cdr3_aa: CATSRGRGKGTDTQYF
cdr3_nt: TGTGCCACCAGCAGAGGTAGGGGTAAGGGCACAGATACGCAGTATTTT
clone_size: few
v_call: TRBV15
d_call: -
j_call: TRBJ2-3

cdr3_aa: CASSPPGLAREGEQYF
cdr3_nt: TGTGCCAGCAGCCCCCCCGGACTAGCCAGGGAGGGCGAGCAGTACTTC
clone_size: once
v_call: TRBV7-2
d_call: TRBD2
j_call: TRBJ2-7

cdr3_aa: CASRKGPTGELFF
cdr3_nt: TGTGCCAGCAGGAAAGGGCCAACCGGGGAGCTGTTTTTT
clone_size: few
v_call: TRBV11-2
d_call: -
j_call: TRBJ2-2

cdr3_aa: CAISEPTDFNEQFF
cdr3_nt: TGTGCCATCAGTGAGCCAACCGACTTTAATGAGCAGTTCTTC
clone_size: -
v_call: TRBV10-3
d_call: -
j_call: TRBJ2-1

cdr3_aa: CSARSWTSGEQFF
cdr3_nt: TGCAGTGCTAGATCTTGGACTAGCGGTGAGCAGTTCTTC
clone_size: few
v_call: TRBV20-1
d_call: TRBD2
j_call: TRBJ2-1

cdr3_aa: CASRLGGISCSDRKDYSNQPQHF
cdr3_nt: TGTGCAAGTCGCTTAGGGGGGATTAGTTGCTCTGATCGAAAGGATTATAGCAATCAGCCCCAGCATTTT
clone_size: few
v_call: TRBV12-2
d_call: -
j_call: TRBJ1-5

cdr3_aa: CSAIRGLAGEPQYF
cdr3_nt: TGCAGTGCTATAAGGGGACTAGCGGGGGAGCCTCAGTACTTC
clone_size: -
v_call: TRBV20-1
d_call: TRBD2
j_call: TRBJ2-4

cdr3_aa: CSATRDTGELFF
cdr3_nt: TGCAGTGCTACTAGGGACACCGGGGAGCTGTTTTTT
clone_size: many
v_call: TRBV20-1
d_call: -
j_call: TRBJ2-2

cdr3_aa: CASSQGPGPSYGYTF
cdr3_nt: TGCGCCAGCAGCCAAGGGCCAGGGCCGTCCTATGGCTACACCTTC
clone_size: -
v_call: TRBV4-1
d_call: -
j_call: TRBJ1-2

cdr3_aa: CASTYSGNEQFF
cdr3_nt: TGTGCCAGCACCTATAGTGGGAATGAGCAGTTCTTC
clone_size: -
v_call: TRBV5-5
d_call: -
j_call: TRBJ2-1

cdr3_aa: CASSYGTSGVGATQYF
cdr3_nt: TGTGCCAGCAGTTACGGGACTAGCGGAGTGGGTGCGACCCAGTACTTC
clone_size: -
v_call: TRBV6-5
d_call: TRBD2
j_call: TRBJ2-5

cdr3_aa: CSARESGRGETQYF
cdr3_nt: TGCAGTGCTAGAGAATCGGGGCGCGGGGAGACCCAGTACTTC
clone_size: few
v_call: TRBV20-1
d_call: -
j_call: TRBJ2-5

cdr3_aa: CASQGRLNEKLFF
cdr3_nt: TGTGCTTCCCAGGGACGGCTTAATGAAAAACTGTTTTTT
clone_size: -
v_call: TRBV30
d_call: -
j_call: TRBJ1-4

cdr3_aa: CSAGQGHPYGYTF
cdr3_nt: TGCAGCGCCGGGCAGGGGCATCCCTATGGCTACACCTTC
clone_size: many
v_call: TRBV29-1
d_call: -
j_call: TRBJ1-2

cdr3_aa: CASSGRRGADEKLFF
cdr3_nt: TGTGCCAGCAGTGGAAGGCGGGGGGCCGATGAAAAACTGTTTTTT
clone_size: -
v_call: TRBV2
d_call: -
j_call: TRBJ1-4

cdr3_aa: CSASPWEPLNQPQHF
cdr3_nt: TGCAGTGCTAGCCCCTGGGAACCCCTCAATCAGCCCCAGCATTTT
clone_size: few
v_call: TRBV20-1
d_call: -
j_call: TRBJ1-5

cdr3_aa: CSVRIGRSYGYTF
cdr3_nt: TGCAGTGTTCGGATCGGAAGATCCTATGGCTACACCTTC
clone_size: -
v_call: TRBV20-1
d_call: -
j_call: TRBJ1-2

cdr3_aa: CSASGGAQPQHF
cdr3_nt: TGCAGTGCTAGCGGGGGCGCTCAGCCCCAGCATTTT
clone_size: -
v_call: TRBV20-1
d_call: -
j_call: TRBJ1-5

cdr3_aa: CATKQGANTEAFF
cdr3_nt: TGCGCCACAAAACAGGGTGCGAACACTGAAGCTTTCTTT
clone_size: -
v_call: TRBV5-1
d_call: -
j_call: TRBJ1-1

cdr3_aa: CASSPRSSGVNNEQFF
cdr3_nt: TGTGCCAGCAGCCCCCGCTCTAGCGGAGTGAACAATGAGCAGTTCTTC
clone_size: many
v_call: TRBV7-6
d_call: TRBD2
j_call: TRBJ2-1

cdr3_aa: CASSLALGPSSGNTIYF
cdr3_nt: TGTGCCAGCAGCTTAGCCCTCGGACCGAGCTCTGGAAACACCATATATTTT
clone_size: -
v_call: TRBV7-2
d_call: -
j_call: TRBJ1-3

cdr3_aa: CASSRMTAGTSSYEQYF
cdr3_nt: TGTGCCAGCAGCCGAATGACTGCCGGGACGTCCTCCTACGAGCAGTACTTC
clone_size: few
v_call: TRBV11-3
d_call: -
j_call: TRBJ2-7

cdr3_aa: CASSQDLASYEQYF
cdr3_nt: TGCGCCAGCAGCCAAGATTTAGCCTCCTACGAGCAGTACTTC
clone_size: few
v_call: TRBV4-3
d_call: -
j_call: TRBJ2-7

cdr3_aa: CSAKVPLWNTEAFF
cdr3_nt: TGCAGTGCTAAAGTACCCCTTTGGAACACTGAAGCTTTCTTT
clone_size: -
v_call: TRBV20-1
d_call: -
j_call: TRBJ1-1

cdr3_aa: CSATATGHYGYTF
cdr3_nt: TGCAGTGCTACCGCGACAGGGCACTATGGCTACACCTTC
clone_size: few
v_call: TRBV20-1
d_call: TRBD1
j_call: TRBJ1-2

cdr3_aa: CASSYVGSPLHF
cdr3_nt: TGTGCCAGCAGTTACGTGGGTTCACCCCTCCACTTT
clone_size: many
v_call: TRBV6-5
d_call: -
j_call: TRBJ1-6

cdr3_aa: CASRSDRAGSTDTQYF
cdr3_nt: TGTGCCAGCAGGTCGGACAGGGCAGGTTCCACAGATACGCAGTATTTT
clone_size: -
v_call: TRBV6-1
d_call: TRBD1
j_call: TRBJ2-3

cdr3_aa: CASSQGGAGINYEQYF
cdr3_nt: TGTGCCAGCAGCCAAGGTGGAGCGGGGATAAACTACGAGCAGTACTTC
clone_size: few
v_call: TRBV4-2
d_call: TRBD2
j_call: TRBJ2-7

cdr3_aa: CASLKGVYNSPLHF
cdr3_nt: TGTGCCAGCTTAAAGGGGGTATATAATTCACCCCTCCACTTT
clone_size: few
v_call: TRBV12-3/TRBV12-4
d_call: -
j_call: TRBJ1-6

cdr3_aa: CSAEQGNTGELFF
cdr3_nt: TGCAGTGCCGAGCAGGGGAACACCGGGGAGCTGTTTTTT
clone_size: -
v_call: TRBV20-1
d_call: -
j_call: TRBJ2-2

cdr3_aa: CASSPDPAKGSYEQYF
cdr3_nt: TGCGCCAGCAGCCCAGACCCCGCAAAGGGTTCCTACGAGCAGTACTTC
clone_size: few
v_call: TRBV5-1
d_call: -
j_call: TRBJ2-7

cdr3_aa: CSASRPGTSGNNEQFF
cdr3_nt: TGCAGTGCTTCCCGACCCGGGACTAGCGGCAACAATGAGCAGTTCTTC
clone_size: many
v_call: TRBV20-1
d_call: TRBD2
j_call: TRBJ2-1

cdr3_aa: CASSVGLADDNEQFF
cdr3_nt: TGTGCCAGCAGCGTCGGACTAGCGGATGACAATGAGCAGTTCTTC
clone_size: few
v_call: TRBV7-8
d_call: TRBD2
j_call: TRBJ2-1

cdr3_aa: CASSQDGTPGGKLFF
cdr3_nt: TGCGCCAGCAGCCAAGATGGGACTCCGGGAGGGAAACTGTTTTTT
clone_size: once
v_call: TRBV4-3
d_call: -
j_call: TRBJ1-4

cdr3_aa: CASRPPRSGANVLTF
cdr3_nt: TGTGCCAGCAGACCACCCCGCTCTGGGGCCAACGTCCTGACTTTC
clone_size: -
v_call: TRBV6-1
d_call: -
j_call: TRBJ2-6

cdr3_aa: CSARTTTDRYGYTF
cdr3_nt: TGCAGTGCTAGAACCACGACCGACCGCTATGGCTACACCTTC
clone_size: -
v_call: TRBV20-1
d_call: -
j_call: TRBJ1-2

cdr3_aa: CASSPTSGSGPGELFF
cdr3_nt: TGCGCCAGCAGCCCAACTAGCGGGAGTGGTCCCGGGGAGCTGTTTTTT
clone_size: -
v_call: TRBV5-1
d_call: TRBD2
j_call: TRBJ2-2

cdr3_aa: CASSLVQRQGAWNTEAFF
cdr3_nt: TGTGCCAGCAGCTTAGTTCAACGACAGGGCGCGTGGAACACTGAAGCTTTCTTT
clone_size: -
v_call: TRBV7-8
d_call: TRBD1
j_call: TRBJ1-1

cdr3_aa: CASSLIWSEAFF
cdr3_nt: TGTGCCAGCAGCCTCATCTGGAGTGAAGCTTTCTTT
clone_size: few
v_call: TRBV5-5
d_call: -
j_call: TRBJ1-1

cdr3_aa: CAWARTGGAGGELFF
cdr3_nt: TGTGCCTGGGCCCGGACAGGGGGCGCCGGCGGGGAGCTGTTTTTT
clone_size: few
v_call: TRBV30
d_call: TRBD1
j_call: TRBJ2-2

cdr3_aa: CASSISQGADNQPQHF
cdr3_nt: TGTGCCAGCAGCATTTCGCAGGGGGCTGATAATCAGCCCCAGCATTTT
clone_size: -
v_call: TRBV5-5
d_call: TRBD1
j_call: TRBJ1-5

cdr3_aa: CSAGAHRFGEKLFF
cdr3_nt: TGCAGTGCTGGCGCCCACAGGTTCGGAGAAAAACTGTTTTTT
clone_size: few
v_call: TRBV20-1
d_call: -
j_call: TRBJ1-4

cdr3_aa: CASSWAVPFSNQPQHF
cdr3_nt: TGTGCCAGCAGCTGGGCCGTTCCTTTCAGCAATCAGCCCCAGCATTTT
clone_size: -
v_call: TRBV5-5
d_call: -
j_call: TRBJ1-5

cdr3_aa: CASSELRMLQETQYF
cdr3_nt: TGTGCCAGCAGTGAATTGCGGATGTTGCAAGAGACCCAGTACTTC
clone_size: -
v_call: TRBV6-1
d_call: -
j_call: TRBJ2-5